This T cell receptor beta chain was sequenced for a study of blood T cells in healthy people across ages. A second PCR, run for roughly 7 to 11 cycles, used a sample-barcoded 5' primer plus a J-beta primer mix. TCRdb re-called the 5' RACE reads through MiXCR, storing one row per CDR3 protein. The table includes about 1.6 million distinct CDR3 sequences, about 35% detected once. This CDR3 has 17 residues. Between the trimmed V and J ends, which lost 1 base and 2 bases, there was a span of 13 bases. The germline V gene encodes CDR1 SGDLS and CDR2 YYNGEE. In this sample, this clonotype turned up once. Ranging in age from roughly 6 to 100, the donors were healthy Caucasian individuals from Russia. Extracted total RNA amounted to at least 5.5 micrograms for each sample.

The sequencing input was blood. The TCR was taken from a woman in her 30s in good health. The chain couples TRBV9 to TRBJ2-6; a weak D match, TRBD1 (5 bases). For the CDR3, the DNA is TGTGCCAGCAGCGTACTACCAGGGATCACTGGGGCCAACGTCCTGACTTTC. Residues: CASSVLPGITGANVLTF.